This T cell receptor beta chain was sequenced during a study of control samples from healthy donors and cancer patients. Only a few counts were recorded for this clone. The sample has other DNA sequences that encode this CDR3 too. The table came from immunoSEQ multiplex PCR; TCRdb's copy has only in-frame clones and leaves some out. The sample contains around 85,000 clones, roughly 89% of which appear only once. The CDR3 totals 14 residues. Germline CDR1 SGHTS, CDR2 YDEGEE. Trimming pared 0 bases from V and 3 bases from J, leaving 9 bases between. The sequenced sample was blood. The chain uses TRBV5-8 and TRBJ2-5; either TRBD1 or TRBD2 may supply D (6 bases each). The TCR comes from a woman aged 60 to 75 in good health. The CDR3: CASSLEGGKETQYF. The DNA of the CDR3 is TGTGCCAGCAGCTTGGAGGGGGGAAAAGAGACCCAGTACTTC.